Each of the 24 T cell receptor beta chains below was sequenced from the same sample in a study of T cells after posttransplantation cyclophosphamide. Assay used: immunoSEQ multiplex PCR; TCRdb lists only in-frame clones, some missing. The data show approximately 25,000 clones, with none appearing a single time. Source material: PBMCs. The receptor source for this set is a woman between 50 and 59 years old in good health, CMV-negative, and a related stem cell transplant donor.

This clone was seen at least ten times. This chain links TRBV28 with TRBJ1-5; 8 nucleotides align to TRBD1. The V gene's germline CDR1 is MDHEN and CDR2 SYDVKM. The V segment lost 3 bases and the J segment 4 bases; nucleotides outside the gene matches: 5. This CDR3 region has 15 residues. Written as DNA, the CDR3 is TGTGCCAGCAGTTTTAACAGGGGGAAGAATCAGCCCCAGCATTTT. As protein: CASSFNRGKNQPQHF.

This clone was observed many times. The rearrangement uses TRBV19 and TRBJ2-7; 9 positions match TRBD2. There are 15 residues in the CDR3. Germline values: CDR1 LNHDA, CDR2 SQIVND (reference sequence). Trimming took 0 bases from V and 4 from J; bases not matched to a gene: 4. In DNA form, the CDR3 reads TGTGCCAGTAGTATAGAAAGCGGGGGGAGGTACGAGCAGTACTTC. Its protein is CASSIESGGRYEQYF.

In its sample, this clone was seen many times. The chain carries TRBV18 and TRBJ2-1; possibly TRBD1 for D (6 bases). There are 16 residues in the CDR3. CDR1 and CDR2 from the germline V gene are KGHSH and LQKENI. V was trimmed by 3 bases and J by 10 bases, leaving 22 bases between them. CDR3 amino acids: CASSPIQGLSSGEQFF. The DNA of the CDR3 is TGTGCCAGCTCACCTATCCAGGGGTTATCGTCGGGCGAGCAGTTCTTC.

This clone showed up many times. The V gene is TRBV7-6, the J gene TRBJ2-2; D gene unclear. CDR1 is SGHVS and CDR2 is FNYEAQ in the germline V gene. CDR3 length: 13 amino acids. V lost 0 bases to trimming and J lost 5 bases, with 4 bases between them. CDR3 bases: TGTGCCAGCAGCTTAGCGAGGACCGGGGAGCTGTTTTTT. It specifies CASSLARTGELFF. The entire variable domain, with the rest obtained from reference TRBV7-6 and TRBJ2-2, is as follows: GAGVSQSPRYKVTKRGQDVALRCDPISGHVSLYWYRQALGQGPEFLTYFNYEAQQDKSGLPNDRFSAERPEGSISTLTIQRTEQRDSAMYRCASSLARTGELFFGEGSRLTVL.

This clone has at least ten counts. V is TRBV27 and J is TRBJ1-2; 10 nucleotides line up with TRBD1. Looked up from germline, CDR1 is MNHEY and CDR2 is SMNVEV (reference sequence). Germline trimming cut 8 bases from V and 2 bases from J; bases unmatched to any gene: 11. CDR3 length equals 16 residues. The CDR3 DNA reads as TGTGCCAGCGCCCGGGACAGGGGAATCAAAAACTATGGCTACACCTTC. The encoded protein is CASARDRGIKNYGYTF.

This clone showed up many times. This sequence joins TRBV6-6 and TRBJ1-4; D might be TRBD1 (6 bases). The germline gives CDR1 MNHNY, CDR2 SVGAGI (reference sequence). Trimming left V 2 bases short and J 7 bases short, with 11 bases between. This CDR3 contains 14 residues. CDR3 protein: CASSYRGAGEKLFF. CDR3 coding DNA: TGTGCCAGCAGTTACCGGGGGGCCGGTGAAAAACTGTTTTTT.

This clone occurred many times. The V gene is TRBV7-9, the J gene TRBJ2-7, with TRBD2 identical over 7 bases. Germline CDR1 and CDR2: SEHNR and FQNEAQ (reference sequence). J was trimmed by 3 bases and V by 1 base; bases with no gene match: 6. The CDR3 is 15 amino acids. The DNA for the CDR3 is TGTGCCAGCAGCTTAGTGGGGGGGGGAAACTACGAGCAGTACTTC. Translated, it gives CASSLVGGGNYEQYF.

This clone was counted many times. The rearrangement joins TRBV4-2 to TRBJ1-5, with TRBD1 identical over 8 bases. Germline-derived CDR1 and CDR2 are LGHNA and YNFKEQ. CDR3 size: 17 residues. J gave up 4 bases and V 6 bases, and 14 bases lay outside the gene matches. DNA of the CDR3: TGTGCCAGCAGTACTGGGGCAGGGGGCGCGTTAAATCAGCCCCAGCATTTT. As protein: CASSTGAGGALNQPQHF.

The table lists this clone with many counts. The chain couples TRBV30 to TRBJ1-1; 7 bases fit TRBD1. With 3 bases clipped from V and 2 bases from J, the junction kept 6 bases outside the gene matches. The CDR3 covers 14 residues. The V gene's germline CDR1 is GTSNPN and CDR2 SVGIG (reference sequence). The CDR3 sequence is CAWSPRGYNTEAFF. The CDR3 nucleotides are TGTGCCTGGAGCCCCAGGGGGTATAACACTGAAGCTTTCTTT.

In this sample, this clone turned up many times. This rearrangement joins TRBV5-4 to TRBJ1-2; D may be TRBD1 (5 bases). Trimming removed 3 bases from V and 3 bases from J, with 15 bases in between. Germline V gene sequence: CDR1 SGHNT, CDR2 YYREEE (reference sequence). CDR3 length: 15 amino acids. The CDR3 coding sequence is TGTGCCAGCAGCTCCCCTCCGGGGGAGCACTATGGCTACACCTTC. Translated: CASSSPPGEHYGYTF.

This clone was seen at least ten times. This chain joins TRBV18 and TRBJ2-7; 8 nucleotides align to TRBD2. Losses at the gene ends were 0 bases for V and 4 bases for J; bases not matched to a gene: 11. Per germline, CDR1 KGHSH and CDR2 LQKENI. The CDR3 spans 17 residues. In DNA form, the CDR3 reads TGTGCCAGCTCACCACCTTCGCCAGCGGGAGCCCCGTACGAGCAGTACTTC. Protein sequence: CASSPPSPAGAPYEQYF.

Ten or more counts support this clone. The V call is TRBV19, the J call TRBJ1-5; a weak D match, TRBD1 (6 bases). Between the trimmed V and J ends, which lost 7 bases and 1 base, there was a span of 20 bases. The CDR3 runs 17 residues. Germline V CDR1 and CDR2: LNHDA, SQIVND (reference sequence). CDR3 sequence reads: CASKIKGQSLSNQPQHF. CDR3 DNA: TGTGCCAGTAAGATAAAGGGACAAAGTCTAAGCAATCAGCCCCAGCATTTT.

This clone came up many times. The V call is TRBV14, the J call TRBJ2-2, with D perhaps matching TRBD2 (5 bases). The V end lost 5 bases, the J end lost 4 bases, and 17 bases lay between the germline ends. Germline V lookup: CDR1 SGHDN, CDR2 FVKESK. The CDR3 runs 16 residues. The CDR3 reads CASSVFAGIGTGELFF. CDR3 coding DNA: TGTGCCAGCAGCGTATTTGCCGGGATCGGCACCGGGGAGCTGTTTTTT.

This clone was seen many times. The V call is TRBV4-2, the J call TRBJ2-7; TRBD2 aligns across 12 bases. This CDR3 contains 18 residues. V dropped 0 bases and J dropped 2; count of bases not matched to a gene: 8. Germline CDR1 is LGHNA and CDR2 is YNFKEQ. CDR3 coding DNA: TGTGCCAGCAGCCAAGAAAAGGGACTAGCGGGTCATGCCTACGAGCAGTACTTC. Protein: CASSQEKGLAGHAYEQYF.

This clone appeared many times. The V gene is TRBV2, the J gene TRBJ1-1; 7 nucleotides match TRBD1. The germline V gene has CDR1 SNHLY and CDR2 FYNNEI. J gave up 0 bases and V 6 bases, and 1 base lay outside the gene matches. CDR3 size: 13 residues. The CDR3 DNA follows: TGTGCCAGCAGCCAGGGGGTGAACACTGAAGCTTTCTTT. It yields the protein CASSQGVNTEAFF.

This clone has ten or more counts. V is TRBV6-1 and J is TRBJ2-7; the D gene is possibly TRBD1 (6 bases). V gave up 4 bases and J gave up 7 bases, with 17 bases separating them. The CDR3 spans 14 residues. Germline lookup yields CDR1 MNHNS and CDR2 SASEGT. CDR3 nucleotides: TGTGCCAGCAGTGTCCCCCGGGACACCGAGGAGCAGTACTTC. It yields the protein CASSVPRDTEEQYF.

By proportion, this clone is medium-sized. Here the CDR3 reads CATMGVMNTEAFF. The DNA of the CDR3 is TGTGCCACCATGGGCGTCATGAACACTGAAGCTTTCTTT. The chain recombines TRBV19 with TRBJ1-1; D is unclear. V was pared by 10 bases and J by 0 bases, with 12 bases between. The CDR3 is 13 residues long. Germline CDR1 LNHDA, CDR2 SQIVND (reference sequence).

This clone was recorded at least ten times. The chain uses TRBV15 and TRBJ2-1; 13 bases align to TRBD2. The length of the CDR3 is 18 residues. V lost 4 bases to trimming and J lost 0 bases; unmatched junction nucleotides: 6. Germline V CDR1 and CDR2: LNHNV, YYDKDF (reference sequence). The CDR3: CATSIPGLAGSSYNEQFF. CDR3 sequence (DNA): TGTGCCACCAGCATCCCGGGACTAGCGGGAAGCTCCTACAATGAGCAGTTCTTC.

This clone has a count of ten or more. J is TRBJ1-1 and V is TRBV7-8; 8 bases line up with TRBD1. CDR3 size: 17 residues. The germline V gene has CDR1 SGHVS and CDR2 FQNEAQ. V lost 2 bases, J lost 0 bases, and 8 bases stayed unmatched. CDR3 protein: CASSLPRQGSMNTEAFF. The CDR3 bases are TGTGCCAGCAGCTTACCCCGACAGGGGAGCATGAACACTGAAGCTTTCTTT.

This clone was recorded at least ten times. The genes are TRBV7-9 and TRBJ1-1, with a possible D match to TRBD1 (6 bases). Between the trimmed V and J ends, which lost 3 bases and 11 bases, there was a span of 16 bases. The CDR3 loop spans 13 amino acids. Germline V CDR1 and CDR2: SEHNR, FQNEAQ (reference sequence). The CDR3, as DNA: TGTGCCAGCAGCTTCAACAGGGCGGGTCTGGCTTTCTTT. Protein: CASSFNRAGLAFF.

This clone was found many times. This chain joins TRBV18 and TRBJ2-7, with 11 positions matching TRBD2. V trimming: 2 bases; J trimming: 2 bases; junction bases outside the gene matches: 14. There are 19 residues in the CDR3. CDR1 is KGHSH, CDR2 LQKENI, per germline. DNA for the CDR3: TGTGCCAGCTCACCAACAGGGGGTTGGCTAGCGGGAGGACCCTACGAGCAGTACTTC. Its translation is CASSPTGGWLAGGPYEQYF. The whole variable domain, remainder taken from reference TRBV18 and TRBJ2-7, is NAGVMQNPRHLVRRRGQEARLRCSPMKGHSHVYWYRQLPEEGLKFMVYLQKENIIDESGMPKERFSAEFPKEGPSILRIQQVVRGDSAAYFCASSPTGGWLAGGPYEQYFGPGTRLTVT.

This clone was seen many times. The J gene is TRBJ2-3, the V gene TRBV27, with 7 bases lining up with TRBD1. Trimming took 0 bases from V and 7 from J; bases not matched to a gene: 7. Looked up from germline, CDR1 is MNHEY and CDR2 is SMNVEV (reference sequence). The CDR3 has 15 residues. CDR3 residues: CASSLSIEGAYTQYF. The CDR3, as DNA: TGTGCCAGCAGTTTATCGATCGAGGGGGCTTATACGCAGTATTTT.

In its sample, this clone was seen many times. This chain connects TRBV28 to TRBJ2-7; 7 positions agree with TRBD1. Per germline, CDR1 MDHEN and CDR2 SYDVKM. The J segment lost 2 bases and the V segment lost 3 bases, leaving 10 bases of the junction unmatched. This CDR3 region has 16 residues. The CDR3 loop reads CASSLLPNRGPYEQYF. CDR3 nucleotide sequence: TGTGCCAGCAGTTTGCTGCCTAACAGGGGACCCTACGAGCAGTACTTC.

This clone was counted many times. The V gene is TRBV5-6, the J gene TRBJ2-1; 9 bases fit TRBD2. The junction had 9 bases not matched to a gene; V was cut back by 3 bases and J by 2 bases. CDR1 and CDR2 (germline): SGHDT, YYEEEE. The CDR3 covers 17 residues. CDR3 in amino acids: CASSYQREAFTYNEQFF. CDR3 nucleotide sequence: TGTGCCAGCAGCTATCAGCGGGAGGCCTTTACCTACAATGAGCAGTTCTTC. The full variable domain, with the rest looked up from reference TRBV5-6 and TRBJ2-1, is DAGVTQSPTHLIKTRGQQVTLRCSPKSGHDTVSWYQQALGQGPQFIFQYYEEEERQRGNFPDRFSGHQFPNYSSELNVNALLLGDSALYLCASSYQREAFTYNEQFFGPGTRLTVL.